A selection of T cell receptor beta chains follows, all from one sample in a study of cytomegalovirus exposure and HLA in healthy donors. This table comes from immunoSEQ multiplex PCR, and its TCRdb copy is limited to in-frame clones, with some not included. Of tens of thousands of clones in the sample, about four fifths were seen once. The specimen sequenced was PBMCs. All receptors come from a man in his fifties in good health and CMV-seropositive. Each CDR3 is given with its conserved first and last residue. The D gene is left open where the match is weak. For some rows the clone size is stated as once, few or many, or as a class when expanded; others skip it.

v_call: TRBV5-4; d_call: .; j_call: TRBJ2-3; clone_size: .; cdr3_nt: TGTGCCAGCAGCTTGGAACTACCGAGCACAGATACGCAGTATTTT; cdr3_aa: CASSLELPSTDTQYF
v_call: TRBV9; d_call: .; j_call: TRBJ1-3; clone_size: .; cdr3_nt: TGTGCCAGCAGCGTAGACCCTCAGGGTGGCTCTGGAAACACCATATATTTT; cdr3_aa: CASSVDPQGGSGNTIYF
v_call: TRBV5-1; d_call: .; j_call: TRBJ2-3; clone_size: .; cdr3_nt: TGCGCCAGCAGCTCGAACGGGGTGGACACAGATACGCAGTATTTT; cdr3_aa: CASSSNGVDTDTQYF
v_call: TRBV11-1; d_call: TRBD2; j_call: TRBJ2-3; clone_size: .; cdr3_nt: TGTGCCAGCAGCCCCCTAGCGGGACCCACAGATACGCAGTATTTT; cdr3_aa: CASSPLAGPTDTQYF
v_call: TRBV10-3; d_call: TRBD2; j_call: TRBJ2-1; clone_size: once; cdr3_nt: TGTGCCATCAGTGAGTCAATGGGAGGGAGGAATGAGCAGTTCTTC; cdr3_aa: CAISESMGGRNEQFF
v_call: TRBV30; d_call: .; j_call: TRBJ2-7; clone_size: .; cdr3_nt: TGTGCCTGGAGTGCTAGGATTGGCGACGAGCAGTACTTC; cdr3_aa: CAWSARIGDEQYF
v_call: TRBV13; d_call: TRBD2; j_call: TRBJ2-3; clone_size: .; cdr3_nt: TGTGCCAGCAGCTTTGTTTTGCGGGGGGACACAGATACGCAGTATTTT; cdr3_aa: CASSFVLRGDTDTQYF
v_call: TRBV5-1; d_call: .; j_call: TRBJ1-5; clone_size: .; cdr3_nt: TGCGCCAGCAGCTACCAGGGTGGGAATCAGCCCCAGCATTTT; cdr3_aa: CASSYQGGNQPQHF
v_call: TRBV27; d_call: TRBD1; j_call: TRBJ2-7; clone_size: once; cdr3_nt: TGTGCCAGCAGTAGGGGAGACAGGGTCTCCTACGAGCAGTACTTC; cdr3_aa: CASSRGDRVSYEQYF
v_call: TRBV11-2; d_call: TRBD1; j_call: TRBJ1-4; clone_size: .; cdr3_nt: TGTGCCAGCAGAGGACAGGCTAATGAAAAACTGTTTTTT; cdr3_aa: CASRGQANEKLFF
v_call: TRBV30; d_call: TRBD1; j_call: TRBJ2-7; clone_size: .; cdr3_nt: TGTGCCTGGAGTATCGGGACAGGGTTGCACGAGCAGTACTTC; cdr3_aa: CAWSIGTGLHEQYF
v_call: TRBV11-2; d_call: TRBD1; j_call: TRBJ1-4; clone_size: .; cdr3_nt: TGTGCCAGCAGCACCAAAAGCCCCCGGGACAGTAGTAATGAAAAACTGTTTTTT; cdr3_aa: CASSTKSPRDSSNEKLFF
v_call: TRBV30; d_call: .; j_call: TRBJ2-2; clone_size: .; cdr3_nt: TGTGCCTGGAGTGAGGGCAGGGCAGTCGGGGAGCTGTTTTTT; cdr3_aa: CAWSEGRAVGELFF
v_call: TRBV5-4; d_call: TRBD1; j_call: TRBJ2-3; clone_size: .; cdr3_nt: TGTGCCAGCAGGCCGGGACAGGGGGCAACAGATACGCAGTATTTT; cdr3_aa: CASRPGQGATDTQYF
v_call: TRBV6-5; d_call: .; j_call: TRBJ2-1; clone_size: .; cdr3_nt: TGTGCCAGCAGTCCCGACAAGTCCTCCTACAATGAGCAGTTCTTC; cdr3_aa: CASSPDKSSYNEQFF
v_call: TRBV5-5; d_call: .; j_call: TRBJ1-5; clone_size: .; cdr3_nt: TGTGCCAGCAGCTTGGCAGAAGATCAGCCCCAGCATTTT; cdr3_aa: CASSLAEDQPQHF
v_call: TRBV7-9; d_call: .; j_call: TRBJ2-7; clone_size: .; cdr3_nt: TGTGCCAGCAGCTCACAGGGATCCGAGCAGTACTTC; cdr3_aa: CASSSQGSEQYF
v_call: TRBV30; d_call: TRBD1; j_call: TRBJ1-3; clone_size: .; cdr3_nt: TGTGCCTGGAGTTTTCCGGGACAGGTTGGAAACACCATATATTTT; cdr3_aa: CAWSFPGQVGNTIYF
v_call: TRBV19; d_call: TRBD1; j_call: TRBJ2-4; clone_size: .; cdr3_nt: TGTGCCAGTAGTACGTTACAGGGGAGAGCCAAAAACATTCAGTACTTC; cdr3_aa: CASSTLQGRAKNIQYF
v_call: TRBV30; d_call: TRBD1; j_call: TRBJ1-3; clone_size: .; cdr3_nt: TGTGCCTGGAGCCCCGACAGGGTCACTGGAAACACCATATATTTT; cdr3_aa: CAWSPDRVTGNTIYF
v_call: TRBV9; d_call: TRBD1; j_call: TRBJ2-6; clone_size: few; cdr3_nt: TGTGCCAGCAGCGTACCGGACAGGGACGGGGCCAACGTCCTGACTTTC; cdr3_aa: CASSVPDRDGANVLTF
v_call: TRBV5-1; d_call: .; j_call: TRBJ2-5; clone_size: few; cdr3_nt: TGCGCCAGCACGCTTCGCGGGGAGACCCAGTACTTC; cdr3_aa: CASTLRGETQYF
v_call: TRBV25-1; d_call: .; j_call: TRBJ1-1; clone_size: .; cdr3_nt: TGTGCCAGCAGTGATGGGGGGGGAGTGGTCGGGACTGAAGCTTTCTTT; cdr3_aa: CASSDGGGVVGTEAFF
v_call: TRBV2; d_call: .; j_call: TRBJ2-5; clone_size: once; cdr3_nt: TGTGCCAGCAGCCCCTACTCGGTCGGGTCCCAAGAGACCCAGTACTTC; cdr3_aa: CASSPYSVGSQETQYF
v_call: TRBV4-1; d_call: .; j_call: TRBJ2-3; clone_size: .; cdr3_nt: TGCGCCAGCAGCCCGGGACTGTCGGTAGGCACAGATACGCAGTATTTT; cdr3_aa: CASSPGLSVGTDTQYF
v_call: TRBV7-9; d_call: TRBD1; j_call: TRBJ1-1; clone_size: .; cdr3_nt: TGTGCCAGCAGCGATGACAGGGCTCCTAAAGCTTTCTTT; cdr3_aa: CASSDDRAPKAFF
v_call: TRBV15; d_call: TRBD2; j_call: TRBJ2-7; clone_size: .; cdr3_nt: TGTGCCACCAGCAGAGATCGGGAGGCGCGGGAGCAGTACTTC; cdr3_aa: CATSRDREAREQYF
v_call: TRBV7-9; d_call: TRBD2; j_call: TRBJ2-1; clone_size: .; cdr3_nt: TGTGCCAGCAGCTTCGACAGGGTCATACTAGCGGGTCACAATGAGCAGTTCTTC; cdr3_aa: CASSFDRVILAGHNEQFF
v_call: TRBV19; d_call: .; j_call: TRBJ2-3; clone_size: .; cdr3_nt: TGTGCCAGTAGACGAACGGACACGGACCCTAGCACAGATACGCAGTATTTT; cdr3_aa: CASRRTDTDPSTDTQYF
v_call: TRBV11-2; d_call: TRBD1; j_call: TRBJ1-2; clone_size: once; cdr3_nt: TGTGCCAGCAGGTCATCCGGGACAGGAGTCTATGGCTACACCTTC; cdr3_aa: CASRSSGTGVYGYTF
v_call: TRBV11-2; d_call: TRBD1; j_call: TRBJ2-2; clone_size: .; cdr3_nt: TGTGCCAGCAGCTCCCTCCGGGACAGGGTAAACACCGGGGAGCTGTTTTTT; cdr3_aa: CASSSLRDRVNTGELFF
v_call: TRBV19; d_call: .; j_call: TRBJ1-5; clone_size: .; cdr3_nt: TGTGCCAGTAGTCCTCTGCCCGAACCCTATAGCAATCAGCCCCAGCATTTT; cdr3_aa: CASSPLPEPYSNQPQHF
v_call: TRBV7-8; d_call: TRBD1; j_call: TRBJ2-5; clone_size: .; cdr3_nt: TGTGCCAGCAGCTGGAAACAGGGGGCCCCAATCCAAGAGACCCAGTACTTC; cdr3_aa: CASSWKQGAPIQETQYF
v_call: TRBV6-6; d_call: TRBD2; j_call: TRBJ2-7; clone_size: .; cdr3_nt: TGTGCCAGCAGTCGACTAGCGGGAGGGCCTTACGAGCAGTACTTC; cdr3_aa: CASSRLAGGPYEQYF
v_call: TRBV18; d_call: TRBD2; j_call: TRBJ2-7; clone_size: .; cdr3_nt: TGTGCCAGCTCACCCCGAAGCCTAGCGGAAACAAGCGAGCAGTACTTC; cdr3_aa: CASSPRSLAETSEQYF
v_call: TRBV5-1; d_call: TRBD1; j_call: TRBJ1-1; clone_size: few; cdr3_nt: TGCGCCAGCAGCTGGGGGACAGCGAACACTGAAGCTTTCTTT; cdr3_aa: CASSWGTANTEAFF
v_call: TRBV18; d_call: TRBD1; j_call: TRBJ1-2; clone_size: few; cdr3_nt: TGTGCCAGCTCAGGACTACAGGGGGAGGACTATGGCTACACCTTC; cdr3_aa: CASSGLQGEDYGYTF
v_call: TRBV7-2; d_call: .; j_call: TRBJ1-2; clone_size: .; cdr3_nt: TGTGCCAGCAGCATCAGGACAGATTATTACACCTTC; cdr3_aa: CASSIRTDYYTF
v_call: TRBV5-4; d_call: .; j_call: TRBJ1-2; clone_size: .; cdr3_nt: TGTGCCAGCAGCAACATAGGGCAGGGCTGGGGCTACACCTTC; cdr3_aa: CASSNIGQGWGYTF
v_call: TRBV10-3; d_call: TRBD2; j_call: TRBJ2-1; clone_size: .; cdr3_nt: TGTGCCATCTTACTAGCGGGGAATGAGCAGTTCTTC; cdr3_aa: CAILLAGNEQFF
v_call: TRBV25-1; d_call: .; j_call: TRBJ1-4; clone_size: .; cdr3_nt: TGTGCCAGCAGTAACACAGGCGCAGTGGAAAAACTGTTTTTT; cdr3_aa: CASSNTGAVEKLFF
v_call: TRBV7-9; d_call: .; j_call: TRBJ2-1; clone_size: .; cdr3_nt: TGTGCCAGCAGCTTTACTAGATCTCGGCCCAATGAGCAGTTCTTC; cdr3_aa: CASSFTRSRPNEQFF
v_call: TRBV11-2; d_call: TRBD2; j_call: TRBJ2-2; clone_size: few; cdr3_nt: TGTGCCAGCAGCAGACTAGCGGGAGGGATATCCGGGGAGCTGTTTTTT; cdr3_aa: CASSRLAGGISGELFF
v_call: TRBV7-2; d_call: .; j_call: TRBJ1-1; clone_size: .; cdr3_nt: TGTGCCAGCAGCTTAGAGGAGGGCGCTGAAGCTTTCTTT; cdr3_aa: CASSLEEGAEAFF
v_call: TRBV4-2; d_call: .; j_call: TRBJ2-1; clone_size: .; cdr3_nt: TGTGCCAGCAGCCAAGGGCACGCGGGCCGGCCCAATGAGCAGTTCTTC; cdr3_aa: CASSQGHAGRPNEQFF
v_call: TRBV27; d_call: .; j_call: TRBJ2-1; clone_size: .; cdr3_nt: TGTGCCAGCACACCTCGCTACCGAGGATTCAATGAGCAGTTCTTC; cdr3_aa: CASTPRYRGFNEQFF
v_call: TRBV27; d_call: TRBD2; j_call: TRBJ2-1; clone_size: .; cdr3_nt: TGTGCCAGCAGTTTAGGGCTAGCGGGAGTGGGAGAGCAGTTCTTC; cdr3_aa: CASSLGLAGVGEQFF
v_call: TRBV7-7; d_call: .; j_call: TRBJ2-7; clone_size: .; cdr3_nt: TGTGCCAGCAGCCCCGTGGCTAGAGGATACGAGCAGTACTTC; cdr3_aa: CASSPVARGYEQYF
v_call: TRBV4-3; d_call: .; j_call: TRBJ2-7; clone_size: .; cdr3_nt: TGCGCCAGCAGCCAAGAGGCAGGCAGCTACTTC; cdr3_aa: CASSQEAGSYF
v_call: TRBV30; d_call: TRBD1; j_call: TRBJ1-1; clone_size: once; cdr3_nt: TGTGCCGGGGACAGAGTGAACACTGAAGCTTTCTTT; cdr3_aa: CAGDRVNTEAFF
v_call: TRBV27; d_call: TRBD2; j_call: TRBJ2-7; clone_size: .; cdr3_nt: TGTGCCAGCAGTTTTACTGCGGGAGGCCCCTACGAGCAGTACTTC; cdr3_aa: CASSFTAGGPYEQYF
v_call: TRBV30; d_call: TRBD1; j_call: TRBJ2-7; clone_size: .; cdr3_nt: TGTGCCTGGAGGGGGACAGGGGGTGAGCAGTACTTC; cdr3_aa: CAWRGTGGEQYF
v_call: TRBV10-1; d_call: .; j_call: TRBJ2-3; clone_size: .; cdr3_nt: TGCGCCAGCAGTGAGCCAGGGGAGAGCACAGATACGCAGTATTTT; cdr3_aa: CASSEPGESTDTQYF
v_call: TRBV10-2; d_call: .; j_call: TRBJ1-3; clone_size: .; cdr3_nt: TGCGCCAGCAGTGACAGGGACTCCGGAAACACCATATATTTT; cdr3_aa: CASSDRDSGNTIYF